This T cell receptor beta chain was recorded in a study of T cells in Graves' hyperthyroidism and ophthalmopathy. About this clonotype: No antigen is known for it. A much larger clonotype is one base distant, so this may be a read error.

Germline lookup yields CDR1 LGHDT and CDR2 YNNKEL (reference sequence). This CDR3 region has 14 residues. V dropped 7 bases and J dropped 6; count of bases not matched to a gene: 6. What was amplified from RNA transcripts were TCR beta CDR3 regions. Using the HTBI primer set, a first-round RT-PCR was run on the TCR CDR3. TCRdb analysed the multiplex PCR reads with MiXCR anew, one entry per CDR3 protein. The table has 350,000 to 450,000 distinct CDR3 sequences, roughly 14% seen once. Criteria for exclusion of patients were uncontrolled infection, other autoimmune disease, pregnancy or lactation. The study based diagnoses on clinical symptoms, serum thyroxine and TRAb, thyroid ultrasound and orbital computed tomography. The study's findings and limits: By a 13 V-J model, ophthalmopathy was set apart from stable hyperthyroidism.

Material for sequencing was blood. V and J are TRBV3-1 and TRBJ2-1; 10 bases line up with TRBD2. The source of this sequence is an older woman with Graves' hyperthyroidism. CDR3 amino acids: CASIPSGSCNEQFF. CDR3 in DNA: TGTGCCAGCATCCCTAGCGGGAGTTGCAATGAGCAGTTCTTC.